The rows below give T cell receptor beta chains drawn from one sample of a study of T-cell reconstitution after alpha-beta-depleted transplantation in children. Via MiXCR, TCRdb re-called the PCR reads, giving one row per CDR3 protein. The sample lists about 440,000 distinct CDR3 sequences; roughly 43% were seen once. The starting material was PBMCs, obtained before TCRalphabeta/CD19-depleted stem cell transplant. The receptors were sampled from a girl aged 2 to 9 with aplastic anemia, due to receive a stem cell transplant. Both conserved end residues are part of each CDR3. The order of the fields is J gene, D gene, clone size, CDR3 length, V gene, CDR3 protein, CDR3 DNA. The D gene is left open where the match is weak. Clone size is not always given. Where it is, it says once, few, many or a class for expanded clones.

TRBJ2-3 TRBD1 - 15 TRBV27 CATKRRDSRTDTQYF TGTGCCACAAAACGACGGGACAGCCGCACAGATACGCAGTATTTT
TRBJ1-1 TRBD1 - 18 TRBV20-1 CSARDRGRGLIMNTEAFF TGCAGTGCTAGGGACAGGGGTAGGGGTCTTATTATGAACACTGAAGCTTTCTTT
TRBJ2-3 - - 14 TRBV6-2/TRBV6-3 CASSYSHRVDTQYF TGTGCCAGCAGTTACTCCCATAGAGTGGATACGCAGTATTTT
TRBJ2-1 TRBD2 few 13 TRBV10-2 CASISGRRGEQFF TGCGCCAGCATAAGCGGGAGACGGGGTGAGCAGTTCTTC
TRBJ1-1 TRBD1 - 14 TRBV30 CAWSADRLNTEAFF TGTGCCTGGAGTGCGGACAGGCTGAACACTGAAGCTTTCTTT
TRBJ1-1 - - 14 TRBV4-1 CASRHPGTNTEAFF TGCGCCAGCAGACACCCAGGGACGAACACTGAAGCTTTCTTT
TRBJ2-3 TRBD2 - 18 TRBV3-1 CASSLRTSGRQRADTQYF TGTGCCAGCAGCCTTAGGACTAGCGGGAGACAAAGGGCAGATACGCAGTATTTT
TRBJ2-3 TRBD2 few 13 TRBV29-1 CSVAGGITDTQYF TGCAGCGTCGCGGGGGGGATCACAGATACGCAGTATTTT
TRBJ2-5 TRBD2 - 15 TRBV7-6 CASSLRSSGGETQYF TGTGCCAGCAGCTTAAGGTCTAGCGGGGGAGAGACCCAGTACTTC
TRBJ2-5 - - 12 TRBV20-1 CSARRQGETQYF TGCAGTGCTAGGAGGCAGGGGGAGACCCAGTACTTC
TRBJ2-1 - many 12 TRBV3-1 CASSRGAFEQFF TGTGCCAGCAGCCGCGGGGCTTTTGAGCAGTTCTTC
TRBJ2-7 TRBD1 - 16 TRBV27 CASSLGTGRVPYEQYF TGTGCCAGCAGTTTAGGGACAGGGAGAGTCCCCTACGAGCAGTACTTC
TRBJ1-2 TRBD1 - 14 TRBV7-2 CASSPRTGQAGYTF TGTGCCAGCAGCCCGCGGACAGGGCAGGCTGGCTACACCTTC
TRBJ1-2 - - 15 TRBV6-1 CASNHEPISSSGYTF TGTGCCAGCAACCATGAGCCTATCTCCTCGTCTGGCTACACCTTC
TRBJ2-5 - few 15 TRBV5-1 CASSGETGPLKTQYF TGCGCCAGCAGCGGGGAGACAGGTCCCCTAAAGACCCAGTACTTC
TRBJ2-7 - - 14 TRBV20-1 CSAIRPVAGYEQYF TGCAGTGCTATCCGCCCGGTCGCGGGGTACGAGCAGTACTTC
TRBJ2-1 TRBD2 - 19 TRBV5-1 CASSLAGTVSGTRYNEQFF TGCGCCAGCAGCTTGGCAGGCACCGTTAGCGGGACCCGTTACAATGAGCAGTTCTTC
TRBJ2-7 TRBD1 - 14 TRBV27 CASKRSGTAYEQYF TGTGCCAGCAAGCGGTCCGGGACAGCCTACGAGCAGTACTTC
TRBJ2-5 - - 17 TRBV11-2 CASSLERSEDSQETQYF TGTGCCAGCAGCTTAGAACGGAGTGAGGACAGCCAAGAGACCCAGTACTTC
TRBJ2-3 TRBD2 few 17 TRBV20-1 CSARDFGASGSTDTQYF TGCAGTGCTAGAGATTTCGGAGCTAGCGGAAGCACAGATACGCAGTATTTT
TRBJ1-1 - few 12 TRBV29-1 CSLRVSNTEAFF TGCAGCTTGAGGGTTTCGAACACTGAAGCTTTCTTT
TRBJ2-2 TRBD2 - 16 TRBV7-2 CASTPGGQGSTGELFF TGTGCCAGCACCCCGGGGGGGCAGGGAAGCACCGGGGAGCTGTTTTTT
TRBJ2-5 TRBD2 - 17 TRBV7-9 CASSLGPLAGIQETQYF TGTGCCAGCAGCTTAGGTCCCCTAGCGGGTATTCAAGAGACCCAGTACTTC
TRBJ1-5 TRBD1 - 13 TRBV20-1 CSASDRDHQPQHF TGCAGTGCTAGTGACAGGGACCATCAGCCCCAGCATTTT
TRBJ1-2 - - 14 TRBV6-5 CASSYRGGSGGYTF TGTGCCAGCAGTTACAGGGGCGGGTCTGGTGGCTACACCTTC
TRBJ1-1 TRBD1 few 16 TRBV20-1 CSASRQGAGVNTEAFF TGCAGTGCTAGCCGACAGGGGGCGGGGGTGAACACTGAAGCTTTCTTT
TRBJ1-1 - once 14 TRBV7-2 CASSLISGRTEAFF TGTGCCAGCAGCTTAATTAGCGGGAGGACTGAAGCTTTCTTT
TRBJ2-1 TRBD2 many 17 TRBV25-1 CASSEPASGRGFGEQFF TGTGCCAGCAGTGAGCCTGCTAGCGGGAGGGGCTTTGGTGAGCAGTTCTTC
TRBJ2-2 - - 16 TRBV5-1 CASSSAWGANTGELFF TGCGCCAGCAGCTCCGCTTGGGGCGCGAACACCGGGGAGCTGTTTTTT
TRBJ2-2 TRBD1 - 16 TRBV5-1 CASSLAATGYTGELFF TGCGCCAGCAGCTTGGCCGCGACAGGGTACACCGGGGAGCTGTTTTTT
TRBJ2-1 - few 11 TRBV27 CASSYGHEQFF TGTGCCAGCAGTTACGGCCATGAGCAGTTCTTC
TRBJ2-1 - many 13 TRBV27 CASRQDLFYEQFF TGTGCCAGCCGACAGGACCTTTTTTATGAGCAGTTCTTC
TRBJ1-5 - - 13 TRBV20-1 CSASGPRSGPQHF TGCAGTGCTTCGGGACCCCGGAGTGGGCCCCAGCATTTT
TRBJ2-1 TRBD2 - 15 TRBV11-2 CASSSTSGTNNEQFF TGTGCCAGCAGCTCTACTAGCGGAACTAATAATGAGCAGTTCTTC
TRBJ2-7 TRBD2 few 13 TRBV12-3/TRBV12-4 CASSSGGTFEQYF TGTGCCAGCAGCTCGGGGGGGACCTTCGAGCAGTACTTC
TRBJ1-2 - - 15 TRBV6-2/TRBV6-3 CASSFIGDPPQGYTF TGTGCCAGCAGTTTCATCGGGGATCCGCCCCAGGGCTACACCTTC
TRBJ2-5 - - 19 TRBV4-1 CASSQDFSTGEVRQETQYF TGCGCCAGCAGCCAAGATTTTTCGACAGGAGAGGTTAGGCAAGAGACCCAGTACTTC
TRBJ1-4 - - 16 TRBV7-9 CASSLPEALGAEKLFF TGTGCCAGCAGCTTACCTGAGGCCCTTGGGGCTGAAAAACTGTTTTTT
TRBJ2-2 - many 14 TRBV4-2 CASSQGLASGELFF TGTGCCAGCAGCCAGGGGCTCGCGAGCGGGGAGCTGTTTTTT